This T cell receptor (beta chain) comes out of a study of early T cells in non-severe SARS-CoV-2 infection. Study-level findings and limits: Lookups in VDJdb leaned toward anti-spike CD8 responses and missed private and CD4 specificities.

Germline loops: CDR1 SGHRS, CDR2 YFSETQ. CDR3 size: 16 residues. The ends lost 3 bases at V and 4 bases at J; junction bases unmatched: 9. This clonotype was seen a few times. The antigen is not known. As part of library construction, unique molecular identifiers were attached to individual cDNA molecules. TCRdb used MiXCR to reprocess the 5' RACE reads, holding one entry per CDR3 protein. The table includes 57,000 or so distinct CDR3 sequences, around 12% detected once. The clonotype comes from an adult who was a healthcare worker with PCR-confirmed SARS-CoV-2 infection or an uninfected control (not recorded which). The donor label of this sample is uncertain. Sequenced here: whole blood, sampled at baseline. The chain links TRBV5-1 to TRBJ2-3, with 9 bases that match TRBD1. CDR3 nucleotides: TGCGCCAGCAGCTACGGACAGGGGCAATTTCCAGATACGCAGTATTTT. This gives the protein CASSYGQGQFPDTQYF.